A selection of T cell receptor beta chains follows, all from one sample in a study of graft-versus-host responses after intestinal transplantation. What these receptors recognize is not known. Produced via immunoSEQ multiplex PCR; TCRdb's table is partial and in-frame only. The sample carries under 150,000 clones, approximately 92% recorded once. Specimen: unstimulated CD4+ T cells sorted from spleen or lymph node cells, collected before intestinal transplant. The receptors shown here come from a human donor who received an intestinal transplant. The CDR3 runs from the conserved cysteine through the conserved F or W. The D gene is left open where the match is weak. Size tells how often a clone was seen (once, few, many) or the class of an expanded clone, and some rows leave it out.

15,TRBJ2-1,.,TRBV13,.,TGTGCCAGCAGCTTAGGGTGGCAGAACTACAATGAGCAGTTCTTC,CASSLGWQNYNEQFF
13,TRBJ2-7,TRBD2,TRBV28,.,TGTGCCAGCACGGGAGGCGGCACCTACGAGCAGTACTTC,CASTGGGTYEQYF
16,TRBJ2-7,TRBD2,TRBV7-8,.,TGTGCCAGCAGCCCTCGACTAGCGGGACTCTCCTACGAGCAGTACTTC,CASSPRLAGLSYEQYF
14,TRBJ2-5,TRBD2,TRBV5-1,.,TGCGCCAGCAGCTGGACTAGCGAGATGGAGACCCAGTACTTC,CASSWTSEMETQYF
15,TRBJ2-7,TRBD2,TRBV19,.,TGTGCCAGTAGTACGGGGACTAGCGGCTCCTACGAGCAGTACTTC,CASSTGTSGSYEQYF
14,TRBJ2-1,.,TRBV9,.,TGTGCCAGCAGCGTAACGCCGACAAACAATGAGCAGTTCTTC,CASSVTPTNNEQFF
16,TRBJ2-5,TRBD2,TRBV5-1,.,TGCGCCAGCAGCTTTTTATTAGCGGGCCTCCAAGAGACCCAGTACTTC,CASSFLLAGLQETQYF
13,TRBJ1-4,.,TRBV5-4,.,TGTGCCAGCAGCTTACAGGGAGGGGAAAAACTGTTTTTT,CASSLQGGEKLFF
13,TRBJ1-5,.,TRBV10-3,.,TGTGCCATCAGTGATGAAAGCAATCAGCCCCAGCATTTT,CAISDESNQPQHF
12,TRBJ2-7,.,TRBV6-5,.,TGTGCCAGCAGTTACGTAATAGACGAGCAGTACTTC,CASSYVIDEQYF
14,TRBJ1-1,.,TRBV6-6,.,TGTGCCAGCAGTTACTACGTGGGAAACACTGAAGCTTTCTTT,CASSYYVGNTEAFF
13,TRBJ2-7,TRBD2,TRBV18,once,TGTGCCAGCTCCCCCACTAGCGAATACGAGCAGTACTTC,CASSPTSEYEQYF
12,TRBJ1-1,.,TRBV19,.,TGTGCCAGTATGGACGGGCAGGCTGAAGCTTTCTTT,CASMDGQAEAFF
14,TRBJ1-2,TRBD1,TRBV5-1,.,TGCGCCAGCAGAAGCGCGGACAGGGCGTTAGGCTACACCTTC,CASRSADRALGYTF
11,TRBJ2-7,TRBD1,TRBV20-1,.,TGCAGTGCTGCCCCAGGGGGCGAGCAGTACTTC,CSAAPGGEQYF
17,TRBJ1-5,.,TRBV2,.,TGTGCCAGCAACAGTCGGGGGTCACAGTTGGGCAATCAGCCCCAGCATTTT,CASNSRGSQLGNQPQHF
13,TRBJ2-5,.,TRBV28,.,TGTGCCAGCAGTTTCACGGGCAGGGAGACCCAGTACTTC,CASSFTGRETQYF
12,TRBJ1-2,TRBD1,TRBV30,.,TGTGCCTGGGACAGGGTTGGCTATGGCTACACCTTC,CAWDRVGYGYTF
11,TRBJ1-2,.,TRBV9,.,TGTGCCAGCAGCGCAAGCGCCGGCTACACCTTC,CASSASAGYTF
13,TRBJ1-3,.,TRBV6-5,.,TGTGCCACCTATTGGACAGCTGGAAACACCATATATTTT,CATYWTAGNTIYF
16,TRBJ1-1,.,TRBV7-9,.,TGTGCCAGCAGCCAGGCTCCCTCGGGGGTGAACACTGAAGCTTTCTTT,CASSQAPSGVNTEAFF
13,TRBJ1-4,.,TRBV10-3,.,TGTGCCATCAGTAGAGGGAGTGATGAAAAACTGTTTTTT,CAISRGSDEKLFF
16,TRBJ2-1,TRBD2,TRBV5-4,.,TGTGCCAGCAGCTTGCCGGGGGAGGGATACGGGAATGAGCAGTTCTTC,CASSLPGEGYGNEQFF
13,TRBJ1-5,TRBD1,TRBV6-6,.,TGTGCCAGCAGTTATCACAGGGGATGGGCCCAGCATTTT,CASSYHRGWAQHF
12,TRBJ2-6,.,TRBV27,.,TGTGCCAGCGGCTCTGGGGCCAACGTCCTGACTTTC,CASGSGANVLTF
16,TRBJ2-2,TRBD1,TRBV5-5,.,TGTGCCAGCAGTTCGTACGGGACAGGTGCATCGGGGGAGCTGTTTTTT,CASSSYGTGASGELFF
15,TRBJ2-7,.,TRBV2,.,TGTGCCAGCATTCCGCTGAGCCGGAATTCCTACGAGCAGTACTTC,CASIPLSRNSYEQYF
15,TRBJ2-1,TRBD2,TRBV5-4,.,TGTGCCAGCAGCTCTAGCGGGCTATCCTACAATGAGCAGTTCTTC,CASSSSGLSYNEQFF
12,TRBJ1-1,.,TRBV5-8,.,TGTGCCAGCAGCTCCGGGACACGTGAAGCTTTCTTT,CASSSGTREAFF
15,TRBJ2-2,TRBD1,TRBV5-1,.,TGCGCCAGCAGCTCTACAGGGGTTAACACCGGGGAGCTGTTTTTT,CASSSTGVNTGELFF
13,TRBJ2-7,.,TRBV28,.,TGTGCCAGCAGTATCCGGACAGATCGGGTCGCGTACTTC,CASSIRTDRVAYF
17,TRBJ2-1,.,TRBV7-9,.,TGTGCCAGCAGCCCACCTCCCGGGACACCAGCCTACAATGAGCAGTTCTTC,CASSPPPGTPAYNEQFF
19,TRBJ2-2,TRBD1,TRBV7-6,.,TGTGCCAGCAGCTTGTACCCAAAACAGGGGGTACCATGGACCGGGGAGCTGTTTTTT,CASSLYPKQGVPWTGELFF
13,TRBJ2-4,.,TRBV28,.,TGTGCCAGCAGCCCCCCGAACCGGGAAATTCAGTACTTC,CASSPPNREIQYF
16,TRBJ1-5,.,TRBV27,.,TGTGCCAGCCGTCTAACCGGAACAGTTAAAAATCAGCCCCAGCATTTT,CASRLTGTVKNQPQHF
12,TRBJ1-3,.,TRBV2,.,TGTGCCAGCACAAGGGGGAGGAACACCATATATTTT,CASTRGRNTIYF
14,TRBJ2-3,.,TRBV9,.,TGTGCCAGCAGCGTAGCGCAGGGTACAGATACGCAGTATTTT,CASSVAQGTDTQYF
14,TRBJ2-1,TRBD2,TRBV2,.,TGTGCCAGCCTGCTAGCGGGAGGTTACAATGAGCAGTTCTTC,CASLLAGGYNEQFF
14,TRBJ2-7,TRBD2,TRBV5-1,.,TGCGCCAGCCAGACTAGCGTGAGCGGCTACGAGCAGTACTTC,CASQTSVSGYEQYF
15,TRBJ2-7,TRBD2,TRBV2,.,TGTGCCAGCAGAGAACGAGGGCTAGCGGGAGTGGCTCAGTACTTC,CASRERGLAGVAQYF
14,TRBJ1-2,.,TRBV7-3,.,TGTGCCAGCAGCCCATCGCGGGGGGCTGATGGCTACACCTTC,CASSPSRGADGYTF